This TCR beta chain was sequenced in a study of blood T cell repertoires in COVID-19. About the study: The origin of the acute and convalescent COVID-19 samples was the United States, Italy and Spain. T cells, B-cell-depleted T cells, or PBMCs provided the cDNA or gDNA that served as material.

How the authors handled the data: Quantification of nucleated cells was approximated via reference gene primer amplification. The table came from immunoSEQ multiplex PCR; TCRdb's copy has only in-frame clones and leaves some out. The V and J calls and the clone size are those of that table, but D and trimming were determined from the DNA. Here the sample spans some 170,000 clones, about 88% being singletons. The clonotype comes from a man in his 60s with active or convalescent COVID-19. Sequencing was done on a sample of peripheral blood.

The CDR3 DNA is TGTGCCAGCAGCCTTTGGACAGAGGCCTATGGCTACACCTTC. This encodes CASSLWTEAYGYTF. This chain joins TRBV3-1 (or the pseudogene TRBV3-2) and TRBJ1-2, with D possibly TRBD1 on 6 matching bases. The CDR3 is 14 residues long. Germline CDR1 reads LGHDT; CDR2 reads YNNKEL (reference sequence). V was clipped by 4 bases and J by 4 bases, with 13 bases between them.